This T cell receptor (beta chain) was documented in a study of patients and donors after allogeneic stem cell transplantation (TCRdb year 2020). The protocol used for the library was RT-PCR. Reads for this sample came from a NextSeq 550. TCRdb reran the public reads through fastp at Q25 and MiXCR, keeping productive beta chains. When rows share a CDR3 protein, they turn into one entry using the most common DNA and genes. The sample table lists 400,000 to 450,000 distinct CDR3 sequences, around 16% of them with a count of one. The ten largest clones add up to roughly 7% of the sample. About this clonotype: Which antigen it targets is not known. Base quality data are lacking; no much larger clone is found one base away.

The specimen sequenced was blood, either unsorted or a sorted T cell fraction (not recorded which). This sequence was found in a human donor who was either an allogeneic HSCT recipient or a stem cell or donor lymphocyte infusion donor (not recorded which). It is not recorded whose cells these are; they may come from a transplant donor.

The bases read TGCGCCAGCAGCTTGGACGCCTTCTCTGGGGCCAACGTCCTGACTTTC. Translated, it gives CASSLDAFSGANVLTF. The chain joins TRBV5-1 to TRBJ2-6, with the identity of the D gene unclear. From its cysteine to its phenylalanine, the CDR3 spans 16 amino acids. Only the CDR3 DNA is retained, 48 bases long and in frame from the first base. V loses 0 bases of germline sequence and J loses 0 bases, and the interval between the two ends is 7 bases. CDR1 is given as SGHRS and CDR2 as YFSETQ, both from the germline V gene.